The 27 T cell receptor beta chains listed next were all sequenced from one sample in a study of T cell responses to AZD1222 COVID-19 vaccine. Assay: immunoSEQ multiplex PCR; the TCRdb copy retains only in-frame clones and omits some. Of about 150,000 clones listed, 90% to 95% are singletons. The specimen was peripheral blood, collected on day 0 of MenACWY control vaccination. The receptors here all came from an adult in good health.

For this clone: Other DNA sequences in the sample encode the same CDR3. The chain employs TRBV4-2 and TRBJ2-5, with a weak D call TRBD2 (5 bases). The ends were cut back, 0 bases at V and 5 bases at J, with 7 bases in the middle. The CDR3 has 13 residues. Germline V lookup: CDR1 LGHNA, CDR2 YNFKEQ. As DNA, the CDR3 is TGTGCCAGCAGCCAAGAAAGGGAGGAGACCCAGTACTTC. It translates to CASSQEREETQYF.

The V gene is TRBV6-5, the J gene TRBJ2-3, with D uncertain. Germline lookup yields CDR1 MNHEY and CDR2 SVGAGI. The length of the CDR3 is 14 residues. V was clipped by 6 bases and J by 1 base, with 11 bases between them. CDR3 sequence: CASSSRSRTDTQYF. The CDR3 DNA is TGTGCCAGCAGCAGTCGATCACGCACAGATACGCAGTATTTT.

The chain has TRBV2 and TRBJ2-7; D remains unclear. Per the germline V gene, CDR1 is SNHLY and CDR2 is FYNNEI. The germline V and J ends were trimmed by 3 bases and 7 bases, with 16 bases remaining between them. The CDR3 has 14 amino acids. The CDR3 nucleotides are TGTGCCAGCAGTGAGACGGGCTCGCGAAGGGAGCAGTACTTC. It codes for CASSETGSRREQYF.

The chain recombines TRBV2 with TRBJ1-1; TRBD1 aligns across 9 bases. CDR3 length: 16 residues. Trimming at V came to 7 bases and at J to 3 bases, leaving 12 bases not matched to a gene. Looked up from germline, CDR1 is SNHLY and CDR2 is FYNNEI. The CDR3 loop reads CASIGTGGFFDTEAFF. In nucleotides, the CDR3 is TGTGCCAGCATCGGAACAGGGGGCTTTTTCGACACTGAAGCTTTCTTT.

This clone was picked up one time. The chain carries TRBV5-6 and TRBJ2-7, with a weak D call TRBD1 (5 bases). Deletions cut 0 bases from V and 4 bases from J, with 11 bases between. The CDR3 runs 14 residues. The germline V gene encodes CDR1 SGHDT and CDR2 YYEEEE. The CDR3 region has the DNA TGTGCCAGCAGCTTGGCAGGGCTTCAGTACGAGCAGTACTTC. Residues: CASSLAGLQYEQYF.

The J gene is TRBJ2-1, the V gene TRBV10-2; 8 bases fit TRBD2. This CDR3 region has 15 residues. Germline V lookup: CDR1 WSHSY, CDR2 SAAADI. After removal of 6 bases from V and 2 bases from J, the junction contained 6 bases not matched to a gene. The CDR3 region is CASSRTSLAYNEQFF. The CDR3 DNA sequence: TGCGCCAGCAGCCGGACTAGCCTAGCCTACAATGAGCAGTTCTTC.

This clone appeared a single time. The chain is built from TRBV28 and TRBJ2-5, with 14 bases aligning to TRBD2. Trimming at V came to 5 bases and at J to 4 bases, leaving 6 bases not matched to a gene. The CDR3 is 16 residues long. The germline V gene has CDR1 MDHEN and CDR2 SYDVKM. CDR3 residues: CASSPRGLAGVETQYF. In DNA form, the CDR3 reads TGTGCCAGCAGTCCCCGGGGACTAGCGGGAGTAGAGACCCAGTACTTC.

The rearrangement joins TRBV18 to TRBJ2-7; D may be TRBD2 (5 bases). Trimming pared 3 bases from V and 9 bases from J, leaving 18 bases between. The V gene's germline CDR1 is KGHSH and CDR2 LQKENI. This CDR3 region has 14 residues. The CDR3 DNA is TGTGCCAGCTCACCCACGGACTCCCGGACCGTGCAGTACTTC. It translates to CASSPTDSRTVQYF. Full variable domain (outside the CDR3, taken from reference TRBV18 and TRBJ2-7): NAGVMQNPRHLVRRRGQEARLRCSPMKGHSHVYWYRQLPEEGLKFMVYLQKENIIDESGMPKERFSAEFPKEGPSILRIQQVVRGDSAAYFCASSPTDSRTVQYFGPGTRLTVT.

This sequence joins TRBV7-9 and TRBJ2-3, with 10 bases identical to TRBD2. Germline CDR1 and CDR2: SEHNR and FQNEAQ (reference sequence). Trimming cost V 5 bases and J 1 base; bases outside gene matches: 3. There are 15 residues in the CDR3. CDR3 residues: CASSQTSGGTDTQYF. The CDR3 DNA reads as TGTGCCAGCAGCCAAACTAGCGGGGGCACAGATACGCAGTATTTT.

The chain joins TRBV6-5 to TRBJ2-7; TRBD2 matches at 7 bases. Germline trimming cut 11 bases from V and 3 bases from J; bases unmatched to any gene: 10. The CDR3 consists of 13 residues. Germline V CDR1 and CDR2: MNHEY, SVGAGI. CDR3 sequence (DNA): TGTGCCGGAAGGGAGGGGTCGGACTACGAGCAGTACTTC. Amino acid sequence: CAGREGSDYEQYF.

In this sample, this clone turned up once. CDR3 bases: TGCGCCAGCAGCGTGAGCACAGATACGCAGTATTTT. Its translation: CASSVSTDTQYF. The V and J genes are TRBV5-1 and TRBJ2-3; no reliable D call. Between the trimmed V and J ends, which lost 4 bases and 0 bases, there was a span of 3 bases. This CDR3 has 12 amino acids. Germline CDR1 and CDR2: SGHRS and YFSETQ.

This clone has a handful of counts. The chain has TRBV2 and TRBJ1-5; possibly TRBD1 for D (6 bases). Deletions cut 5 bases from V and 1 base from J, with 15 bases between. The CDR3 spans 16 residues. Germline lookup yields CDR1 SNHLY and CDR2 FYNNEI. In DNA form, the CDR3 reads TGTGCCAGCAGTTTTGGAGCAGGGGTCAGCAATCAGCCCCAGCATTTT. Protein product: CASSFGAGVSNQPQHF.

V and J are TRBV19 and TRBJ1-1, with a weak D call TRBD1 (6 bases). With 5 bases removed from V and 1 base from J, the gap between germline ends came to 20 bases. CDR3 length: 17 amino acids. From germline, CDR1 is LNHDA and CDR2 SQIVND (reference sequence). For the CDR3, the DNA is TGTGCCAGTAGTTGGGGGGCTGGCAATAACAGGAACACTGAAGCTTTCTTT. Translation gives CASSWGAGNNRNTEAFF.

This clone showed up just a few times. This chain connects TRBV24-1 to TRBJ1-2; no definite D call. Germline values: CDR1 KGHDR, CDR2 SFDVKD. This CDR3 has 13 residues. The germline V and J ends were trimmed by 7 bases and 2 bases, with 10 bases remaining between them. The CDR3 DNA is TGTGCCACCAGCCTGCCGGGGAACTATGGCTACACCTTC. It is translated as CATSLPGNYGYTF.

The V gene is TRBV27, the J gene TRBJ1-2; possibly TRBD1 for D (6 bases). Germline-derived CDR1 and CDR2 are MNHEY and SMNVEV (reference sequence). This CDR3 has 11 residues. The V gene lost 8 bases and the J gene lost 7 bases, with 11 bases spanning the gap. CDR3 sequence (DNA): TGTGCCAGCTCGCAGGGGCTTGGCTACACCTTC. It encodes CASSQGLGYTF.

The V call is TRBV6-5, the J call TRBJ1-2; no clear D gene. Germline V gene lookup returns CDR1 MNHEY and CDR2 SVGAGI. CDR3 length: 13 residues. V shed 0 bases and J shed 6 bases, with 8 bases lying between them. The CDR3 sequence is CASSYSPKNGYTF. The CDR3 DNA sequence: TGTGCCAGCAGTTACTCTCCAAAGAATGGCTACACCTTC.

This clone was seen a single time. The chain joins TRBV19 to TRBJ1-6, with D perhaps TRBD1 (6 bases). The CDR3 is 17 amino acids. Trimming stripped 4 bases from V and 0 bases from J, with 13 bases between. Germline V CDR1 and CDR2: LNHDA, SQIVND (reference sequence). DNA for the CDR3: TGTGCCAGTAGTAAGGGACACGGAGGCTCCTATAATTCACCCCTCCACTTT. It yields the protein CASSKGHGGSYNSPLHF.

The chain links TRBV29-1 to TRBJ2-7, with 7 bases fitting TRBD1. V was pared by 6 bases and J by 2 bases, with 4 bases of the junction left unmatched. Germline assignment: CDR1 SQVTM and CDR2 ANQGSEA. The CDR3 is 12 residues long. The CDR3 DNA reads TGCAGCGTCGGGACAGTCGCCTACGAGCAGTACTTC. Encoded protein: CSVGTVAYEQYF.

The rearrangement joins TRBV2 to TRBJ2-2, with TRBD2 matching over 7 bases. CDR3 length: 14 residues. Unmatched junction bases numbered 10, after V lost 11 bases and J lost 4 bases. CDR1 and CDR2 from the germline V gene are SNHLY and FYNNEI. Here the CDR3 reads CACQTGLSTGELFF. For the CDR3, the DNA is TGTGCCTGCCAAACGGGACTAAGCACCGGGGAGCTGTTTTTT.

V usage is TRBV27 and J usage is TRBJ1-1, with TRBD1 matching 10 bases. The CDR3 spans 16 residues. V was pared by 6 bases and J by 0 bases, with 7 bases of the junction left unmatched. The germline V gene encodes CDR1 MNHEY and CDR2 SMNVEV (reference sequence). In DNA form, the CDR3 reads TGTGCCAGCAGCAAGACAGGGGGCCTCATGAACACTGAAGCTTTCTTT. The encoded protein is CASSKTGGLMNTEAFF.

V gene TRBV5-1 combines with J gene TRBJ2-5, with 9 bases identical to TRBD2. V gave up 3 bases and J gave up 5 bases; unmatched junction bases: 5. The germline V gene encodes CDR1 SGHRS and CDR2 YFSETQ. The CDR3 contains 14 residues. The CDR3 spells CASSSKAGGETQYF. CDR3 sequence (DNA): TGCGCCAGCAGCTCCAAGGCGGGAGGGGAGACCCAGTACTTC.

The gene calls are TRBV6-6 and TRBJ1-5; 11 bases are shared with TRBD1. V shed 6 bases and J 7 bases; nucleotides not matched to a gene: 8. Germline CDR1 MNHNY, CDR2 SVGAGI (reference sequence). The CDR3 is made up of 15 amino acids. The CDR3 loop is CASSSGTGGRQPQHF. In nucleotides, the CDR3 is TGTGCCAGCAGCTCAGGGACAGGGGGTCGGCAGCCCCAGCATTTT.

J is TRBJ2-7 and V is TRBV11-2; TRBD2 aligns across 9 bases. This CDR3 has 14 residues. The germline CDR1 and CDR2 sequences are SGHAT and FQNNGV. Trimming at V came to 1 base and at J to 5 bases, leaving 3 bases not matched to a gene. Written as DNA, the CDR3 is TGTGCCAGCAGCTTAGTAGCGGGAGTAGACGAGCAGTACTTC. This translates into CASSLVAGVDEQYF.

DNA for the CDR3: TGTGCCAGCAGCCCCTCGACTGGGTGGGAGCAGTACTTC. It specifies CASSPSTGWEQYF. The gene calls are TRBV7-3 and TRBJ2-7; no reliable D call. The CDR3 spans 13 residues. Trimming pared 5 bases from V and 7 bases from J, leaving 15 bases between. CDR1 and CDR2 (germline): SGHTA, FQGTGA. Based on the CDR3 plus reference TRBV7-3 and TRBJ2-7, the full variable domain is GAGVSQTPSNKVTEKGKYVELRCDPISGHTALYWYRQSLGQGPEFLIYFQGTGAADDSGLPNDRFFAVRPEGSVSTLKIQRTERGDSAVYLCASSPSTGWEQYFGPGTRLTVT.

CDR3 region: CAISEEGTAGTEAFF. CDR3 nucleotides: TGTGCCATCAGTGAGGAAGGAACGGCGGGCACTGAAGCTTTCTTT. The V call is TRBV10-3, the J call TRBJ1-1; D is unresolved. V shed 2 bases and J shed 4 bases, with 14 bases lying between them. The CDR3 covers 15 residues. Germline CDR1 ENHRY, CDR2 SYGVKD.

The genes are TRBV2 and TRBJ1-6, with a weak D call TRBD1 (6 bases). The CDR3 covers 14 residues. Trimming took off 4 bases at V and 7 bases at J, with 11 bases between the two ends. Germline V lookup: CDR1 SNHLY, CDR2 FYNNEI. In DNA, the CDR3 is TGTGCCAGCAGTGTACAGGGCGGCAATTCACCCCTCCACTTT. Its protein product is CASSVQGGNSPLHF.

The chain has TRBV30 and TRBJ1-5, with D tentatively TRBD1 (6 bases). This CDR3 has 14 residues. Germline V lookup: CDR1 GTSNPN, CDR2 SVGIG (reference sequence). Deletions cut 4 bases from V and 8 bases from J, with 18 bases between. The chain's CDR3 is CAWTHSPGAKPQHF. The CDR3 coding sequence is TGTGCCTGGACTCATTCTCCGGGGGCGAAGCCCCAGCATTTT.